This section outlines one T cell receptor beta chain sequence together with its context. Antigen unknown. The source of the sample is a study of cytomegalovirus exposure and HLA in healthy donors. The trim removed 9 bases at V and 8 bases at J, leaving 13 bases unmatched. Looked up from germline, CDR1 is SGHNT and CDR2 is YYREEE (reference sequence). There are 13 residues in the CDR3. Primers: 60 Vbeta forward and 13 Jbeta reverse. Clones were read by immunoSEQ multiplex PCR, and TCRdb kept only the in-frame ones, dropping some. This table holds some 130,000 clones, roughly two thirds found once. Overall study results and limits: Analysis was carried out at a later point, and it linked a missense DCLRE1C variant to TCR beta V- and J-gene trimming. When the data were analyzed later, several of the most significant clusters appeared to be linked to common viral pathogens. TCR beta chains associated with HLA were, in a later analysis, more clonally expanded than equally common others. High specificity and sensitivity for cytomegalovirus status were reported for the classifier.

The chain recombines TRBV5-4 with TRBJ1-2; 7 bases fit TRBD1. The specimen was PBMCs. The clonotype was recovered from a woman aged 40 to 55 in good health and CMV-seronegative. CDR3 sequence reads: CATSDRVSGGYTF. The CDR3 DNA reads TGTGCCACCTCAGACAGGGTCTCAGGAGGCTACACCTTC.